These 10 T cell receptor beta chains originate from one sample sequenced in a study of CD8 T cells in Susac syndrome (dated by TCRdb to about 2019). The method behind the library was the immunoSEQ multiplex PCR assay. RNA was extracted using the RNeasy kit, and about 0.45 to 1 ug of the RNA was reverse transcribed with random hexamers. In-frame beta chains were kept once TCRdb had trimmed the public reads at Q25 with fastp and called clones with MiXCR. One record per CDR3 amino acid sequence lists the most common genes and DNA. The table for this sample lists 100,000 to 150,000 distinct CDR3 sequences; over 90% of them were counted only once. The ten largest clones add up to more than 0.095% of the sample. Input material: CD4+ T cells from PBMCs. These receptors all come from a human donor in good health.

The chain couples TRBV5-4 to TRBJ1-2; 9 nucleotides line up with TRBD1. V dropped 2 bases and J dropped 3; count of bases not matched to a gene: 2. CDR1 is SGHNT, CDR2 YYREEE, per germline (reference sequence). The CDR3 totals 14 residues. The CDR3 spells CASSLGQGYYGYTF. The DNA of the CDR3 is TGTGCCAGCAGCTTAGGACAGGGGTACTATGGCTACACCTTC.

J is TRBJ1-1 and V is TRBV6-5, with D perhaps TRBD1 (6 bases). Trimming cost V 2 bases and J 2 bases, with 9 bases left between them. The CDR3 has 14 residues. CDR1 MNHEY and CDR2 SVGAGI come from the germline V gene. DNA for the CDR3: TGTGCCAGCAGTTACAGGGGGGACAACACTGAAGCTTTCTTT. Its translation: CASSYRGDNTEAFF.

This clonotype was found once. The V and J genes are TRBV2 and TRBJ2-2; no clear D gene. The length of the CDR3 is 13 residues. Trimming removed 7 bases from V and 5 bases from J, with 11 bases in between. Germline V CDR1 and CDR2: SNHLY, FYNNEI. CDR3 region: CASKMGITGELFF. In DNA form, the CDR3 reads TGTGCCAGCAAAATGGGGATAACCGGGGAGCTGTTTTTT.

The rearrangement joins TRBV27 to TRBJ1-2; TRBD1 matches at 8 bases. The germline CDR1 and CDR2 sequences are MNHEY and SMNVEV (reference sequence). The CDR3 consists of 13 residues. V lost 5 bases to trimming and J lost 8 bases; unmatched junction nucleotides: 7. The CDR3 DNA sequence: TGTGCCAGCAGTCTCCAGGGGGCGCGAGGCTACACCTTC. Its protein is CASSLQGARGYTF.

This chain links TRBV29-1 with TRBJ2-3; D might be TRBD2 (6 bases). Between the trimmed V and J ends, which lost 7 bases and 3 bases, there was a span of 11 bases. Germline CDR1 SQVTM, CDR2 ANQGSEA. The CDR3 consists of 12 residues. The DNA for the CDR3 is TGCAGCGACCAGGAGGGAACAGATACGCAGTATTTT. Its protein product is CSDQEGTDTQYF.

J is TRBJ1-2 and V is TRBV2; no clear D. CDR1 and CDR2 (germline): SNHLY, FYNNEI. The CDR3 has 13 residues. The ends were cut back, 4 bases at V and 0 bases at J, with 6 bases in the middle. CDR3 loop: CASSALANYGYTF. Written as DNA, the CDR3 is TGTGCCAGCAGTGCCCTAGCTAACTATGGCTACACCTTC.

This clonotype has a single count. The chain recombines TRBV18 with TRBJ2-7; 8 bases map to TRBD1. The CDR3 extends over 13 amino acids. J gave up 4 bases and V 1 base, and 0 bases lay outside the gene matches. The germline V gene encodes CDR1 KGHSH and CDR2 LQKENI. In nucleotides, the CDR3 is TGTGCCAGCTCACCACGGACAGGGTACGAGCAGTACTTC. It yields the protein CASSPRTGYEQYF.

The chain recombines TRBV5-1 with TRBJ2-5, with 11 bases lining up with TRBD2. CDR3 length: 14 residues. The V gene end was trimmed by 5 bases and the J gene end by 5 bases; junction bases not matched to a gene: 5. Germline V lookup: CDR1 SGHRS, CDR2 YFSETQ. This chain's CDR3 is CASRLAGGQETQYF. For the CDR3, the DNA is TGCGCCAGCAGGCTAGCGGGAGGCCAGGAGACCCAGTACTTC.

This rearrangement joins TRBV3-1 to TRBJ1-1; no clear D. CDR3 length equals 13 residues. CDR1 LGHDT and CDR2 YNNKEL come from the germline V gene (reference sequence). V lost 4 bases and J 3 bases, leaving 9 bases between the germline ends. CDR3: CASSRGAHTEAFF. The CDR3 nucleotides read TGTGCCAGCAGCCGGGGAGCCCACACTGAAGCTTTCTTT.

The chain joins TRBV2 to TRBJ1-5; D gene ambiguous. The V end was cut by 4 bases, the J end by 7 bases, with 11 bases between. The CDR3 runs to 13 residues. Germline V gene lookup returns CDR1 SNHLY and CDR2 FYNNEI. For the CDR3, the DNA is TGTGCCAGCAGTGGAGGGTTGGGGCAGCCCCAGCATTTT. It yields the protein CASSGGLGQPQHF.